This T cell receptor (beta chain) derives from a study of shared clonotypes between healthy human individuals. Using immunoSEQ multiplex PCR, the repertoire was profiled, and TCRdb retains in-frame clones only, with some absent. The sample lists 2 million to 3 million clones; over 85% were seen once. The CDR3 runs 15 residues. V was pared by 4 bases and J by 2 bases, with 4 bases of the junction left unmatched. Germline assignment: CDR1 SGHTA and CDR2 FQGNSA. The receptor comes from a man younger than 30 in good health. Some clones in this sample may be carry-over from other donors' samples. This chain links TRBV7-2 with TRBJ1-1, with 10 bases that match TRBD1. The sequenced material came from naive CD4+ T cells from PBMCs. Subset meaning: CD45RA+ positively selected. CDR3: CASSSTGGANTEAFF. For the CDR3, the DNA is TGTGCCAGCAGCTCGACAGGGGGCGCAAACACTGAAGCTTTCTTT.